Below are 9 T cell receptor beta chains sequenced from a single sample in a study of tumor and adjacent non-tumor tissue in lung cancer. TCRbeta libraries were built with three rounds of nested PCR, modified from ARM-PCR. From the multiplex PCR reads, TCRdb called clonotypes with MiXCR, one entry per CDR3 protein. The table includes tens of thousands of distinct CDR3 sequences, about two thirds detected once. The template was RNA from unsorted bulk tissue. Distant lung tissue was collected more than 3 cm away from the tumor edge. Input material: distant non-tumor lung tissue. These TCRs come from a woman in her forties or fifties with non-small cell lung cancer.

Regarding this clonotype: Given the absence of the conserved phenylalanine or tryptophan at the CDR3 end, a read error is likely. The DNA is left out, because the CDR3 cannot be placed on it with certainty; the CDR3 is given as TCRdb lists it. The CDR3 sequence is CASSLFPRSSGDPKYGYSL. V is TRBV7-9 and J is TRBJ1-2. With termini counted, the CDR3 has 19 amino acids. Germline CDR1 reads SEHNR; CDR2 reads FQNEAQ (reference sequence).

The V and J genes are TRBV28 and TRBJ2-7; TRBD1 matches 9 bases. The length of the CDR3 is 14 residues. V lost 5 bases, J lost 3 bases, and 5 bases stayed unmatched. Looked up from germline, CDR1 is MDHEN and CDR2 is SYDVKM. The CDR3 DNA sequence: TGTGCCAGCAGTAGAGAGGACAGGGGCTACGAGCAGTACTTC. It is translated as CASSREDRGYEQYF.

The rearrangement joins TRBV30 to TRBJ2-1; D not resolved. From germline, CDR1 is GTSNPN and CDR2 SVGIG (reference sequence). This CDR3 is 11 amino acids long. V was cut by 2 bases and J by 5 bases, with 4 bases left in between. The CDR3 DNA reads TGTGCCTGGAGTTCAGACAATGAGCAGTTCTTC. It translates to CAWSSDNEQFF.

Of note for this clonotype: This sequence may be a read error, since a much larger clone differs from it by one base. The V call is TRBV6-2 or TRBV6-3, the J call TRBJ2-1; 9 bases fit TRBD2. Germline V gene sequence: CDR1 MNHEY, CDR2 SVGEGT. This CDR3 has 16 residues. The CDR3 is CASSFSGRLSYNEQSF. CDR3 in DNA: TGTGCCAGCAGTTTTAGCGGGAGACTCTCCTACAATGAGCAGTCCTTC.

This clonotype was seen at least ten times. The chain uses TRBV20-1 and TRBJ2-1; 8 nucleotides line up with TRBD2. This CDR3 region has 19 residues. V lost 0 bases to trimming and J lost 4 bases; unmatched junction nucleotides: 17. Germline CDR1 and CDR2: DFQATT and SNEGSKA (reference sequence). CDR3 in DNA: TGCAGTGCTAGAGAGCAAGGTCTTCGAGCGGGAGTAGCATACAATGAGCAGTTCTTC. Its translation: CSAREQGLRAGVAYNEQFF.

J is TRBJ2-1 and V is TRBV20-1; TRBD2 matches at 7 bases. Germline V lookup: CDR1 DFQATT, CDR2 SNEGSKA (reference sequence). The CDR3 extends over 16 amino acids. CDR3 sequence (DNA): TGCAATGCAAGAGTACCCAGGAGCGGGAAAATCCATGAGCAGTTCTTC. This gives the protein CNARVPRSGKIHEQFF.

The rearrangement joins TRBV29-1 to TRBJ2-1; TRBD1 or TRBD2 may be the D gene (5 bases each). V was clipped by 3 bases and J by 12 bases, with 24 bases between them. The CDR3 spans 15 residues. Germline CDR1 reads SQVTM; CDR2 reads ANQGSEA. CDR3 residues: CSVEATGSHTGLQFF. The CDR3 DNA is TGCAGCGTTGAGGCTACTGGGAGCCATACAGGTCTGCAGTTCTTC.

As to this clonotype: Compared with germline, one end of the junction differs, possibly owing to a read error. The rearrangement links TRBV4-2 to TRBJ2-1; 10 nucleotides match TRBD2. Germline values: CDR1 LGHNA, CDR2 YNFKEQ. There are 17 residues in the CDR3. DNA of the CDR3: TGTGCCAGCATCCAAGATTCGGCTAGCGGGAGTCTGTATGAGCAGTTTTTC. This codes for CASIQDSASGSLYEQFF.

As for this clonotype: One end of the junction varies from germline; a read error may be responsible. The chain is built from TRBV12-3 or TRBV12-4 and TRBJ2-1; D uncertain. The CDR3 totals 14 residues. CDR3 nucleotides: TGTGCCAGAAGTCCGCGAACCGGTCGCAATGAGCAGATCTTC. It encodes CARSPRTGRNEQIF.